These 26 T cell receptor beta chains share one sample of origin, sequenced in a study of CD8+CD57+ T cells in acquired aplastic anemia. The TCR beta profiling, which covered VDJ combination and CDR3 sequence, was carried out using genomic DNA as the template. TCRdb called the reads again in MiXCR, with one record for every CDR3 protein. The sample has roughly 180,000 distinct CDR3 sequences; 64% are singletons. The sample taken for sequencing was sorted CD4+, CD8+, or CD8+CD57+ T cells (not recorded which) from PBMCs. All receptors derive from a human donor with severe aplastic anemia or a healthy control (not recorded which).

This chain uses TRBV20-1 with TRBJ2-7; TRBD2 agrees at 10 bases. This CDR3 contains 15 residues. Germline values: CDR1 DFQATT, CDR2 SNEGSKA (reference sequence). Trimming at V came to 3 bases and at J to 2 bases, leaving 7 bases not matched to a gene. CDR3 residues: CSARPLAGVTYEQYF. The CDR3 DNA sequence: TGCAGTGCTAGGCCTCTAGCGGGAGTCACCTACGAGCAGTACTTC.

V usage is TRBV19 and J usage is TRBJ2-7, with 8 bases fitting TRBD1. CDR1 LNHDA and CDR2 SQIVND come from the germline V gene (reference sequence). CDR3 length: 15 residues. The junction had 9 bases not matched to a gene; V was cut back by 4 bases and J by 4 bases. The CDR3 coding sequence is TGTGCCAGTAGTAGAACACAGGGGGTAGATTACGAGCAGTACTTC. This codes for CASSRTQGVDYEQYF.

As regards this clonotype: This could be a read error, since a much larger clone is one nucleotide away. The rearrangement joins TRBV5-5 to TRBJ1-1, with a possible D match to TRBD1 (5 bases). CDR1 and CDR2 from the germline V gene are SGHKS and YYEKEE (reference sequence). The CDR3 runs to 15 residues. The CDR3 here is CASSPGTAGVLEALF. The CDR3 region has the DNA TGTGCCAGCAGCCCAGGGACCGCCGGGGTGCTTGAAGCTCTCTTT.

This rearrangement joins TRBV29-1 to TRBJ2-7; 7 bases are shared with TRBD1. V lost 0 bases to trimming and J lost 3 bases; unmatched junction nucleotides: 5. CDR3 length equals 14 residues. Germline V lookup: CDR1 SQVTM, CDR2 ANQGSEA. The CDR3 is CSVEEGNRGYEQYF. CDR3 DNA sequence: TGCAGCGTTGAAGAAGGGAACAGGGGCTACGAGCAGTACTTC.

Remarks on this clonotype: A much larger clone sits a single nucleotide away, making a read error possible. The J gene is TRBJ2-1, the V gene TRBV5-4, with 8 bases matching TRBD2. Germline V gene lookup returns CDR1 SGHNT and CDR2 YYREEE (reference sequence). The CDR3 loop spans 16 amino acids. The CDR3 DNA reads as TGTGCCAGCAGCTTGGAGGCGCCGCGGGGGGCCGGTGAGCAGCTCTTC. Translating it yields CASSLEAPRGAGEQLF. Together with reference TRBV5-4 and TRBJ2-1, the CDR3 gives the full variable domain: ETGVTQSPTHLIKTRGQQVTLRCSSQSGHNTVSWYQQALGQGPQFIFQYYREEENGRGNFPPRFSGLQFPNYSSELNVNALELDDSALYLCASSLEAPRGAGEQLFGPGTRLTVL.

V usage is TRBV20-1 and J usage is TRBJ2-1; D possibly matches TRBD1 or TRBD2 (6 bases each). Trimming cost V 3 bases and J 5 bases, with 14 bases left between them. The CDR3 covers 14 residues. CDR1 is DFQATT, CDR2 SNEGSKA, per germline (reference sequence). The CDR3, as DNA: TGCAGTGCTAGTTCATCGGGGGCTAACAATGAGCAGTTCTTC. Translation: CSASSSGANNEQFF.

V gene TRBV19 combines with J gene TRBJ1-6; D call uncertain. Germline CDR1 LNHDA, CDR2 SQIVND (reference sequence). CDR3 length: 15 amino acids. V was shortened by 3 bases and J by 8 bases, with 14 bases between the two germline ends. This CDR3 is CASSIGRGGDSPLHF. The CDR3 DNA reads TGTGCCAGTAGTATCGGCCGCGGAGGCGATTCACCCCTCCACTTT.

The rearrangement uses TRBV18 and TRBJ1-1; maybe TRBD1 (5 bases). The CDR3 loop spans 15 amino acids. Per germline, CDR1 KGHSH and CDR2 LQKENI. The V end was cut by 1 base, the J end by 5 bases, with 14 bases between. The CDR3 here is CASSPQGVGGTEAFF. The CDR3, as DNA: TGTGCCAGCTCACCACAAGGGGTGGGGGGGACTGAAGCTTTCTTT. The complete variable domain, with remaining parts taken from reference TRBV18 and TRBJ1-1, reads NAGVMQNPRHLVRRRGQEARLRCSPMKGHSHVYWYRQLPEEGLKFMVYLQKENIIDESGMPKERFSAEFPKEGPSILRIQQVVRGDSAAYFCASSPQGVGGTEAFFGQGTRLTVV.

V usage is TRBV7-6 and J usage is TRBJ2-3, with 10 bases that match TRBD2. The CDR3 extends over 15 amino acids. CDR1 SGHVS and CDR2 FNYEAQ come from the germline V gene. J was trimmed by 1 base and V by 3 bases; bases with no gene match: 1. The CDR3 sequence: CASSFGTSGTDTQYF. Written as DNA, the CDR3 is TGTGCCAGCAGCTTCGGGACTAGCGGCACAGATACGCAGTATTTT.

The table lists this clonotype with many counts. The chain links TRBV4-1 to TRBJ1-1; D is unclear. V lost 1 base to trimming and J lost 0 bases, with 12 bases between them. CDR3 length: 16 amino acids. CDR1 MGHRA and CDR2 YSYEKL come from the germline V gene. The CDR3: CASSQGNAIMNTEAFF. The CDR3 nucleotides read TGCGCCAGCAGCCAAGGCAATGCAATTATGAACACTGAAGCTTTCTTT.

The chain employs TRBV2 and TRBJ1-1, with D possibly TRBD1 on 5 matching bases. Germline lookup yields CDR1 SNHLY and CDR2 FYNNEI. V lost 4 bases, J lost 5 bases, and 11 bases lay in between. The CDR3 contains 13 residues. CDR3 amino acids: CASSGLRGTEAFF. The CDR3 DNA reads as TGTGCCAGCAGTGGCCTGCGGGGGACTGAAGCTTTCTTT.

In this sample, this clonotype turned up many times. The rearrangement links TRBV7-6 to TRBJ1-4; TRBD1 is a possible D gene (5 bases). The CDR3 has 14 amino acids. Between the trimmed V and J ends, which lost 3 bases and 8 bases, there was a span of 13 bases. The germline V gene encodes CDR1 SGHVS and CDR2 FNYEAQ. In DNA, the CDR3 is TGTGCCAGCAGCTTCGGGCCCGAGGGGGAAAAACTGTTTTTT. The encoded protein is CASSFGPEGEKLFF.

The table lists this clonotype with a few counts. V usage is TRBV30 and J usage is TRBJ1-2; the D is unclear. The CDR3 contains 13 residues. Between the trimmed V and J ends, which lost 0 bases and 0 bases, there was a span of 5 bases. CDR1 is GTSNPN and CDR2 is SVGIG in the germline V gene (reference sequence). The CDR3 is CAWSVGSNYGYTF. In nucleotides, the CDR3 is TGTGCCTGGAGTGTGGGGTCTAACTATGGCTACACCTTC.

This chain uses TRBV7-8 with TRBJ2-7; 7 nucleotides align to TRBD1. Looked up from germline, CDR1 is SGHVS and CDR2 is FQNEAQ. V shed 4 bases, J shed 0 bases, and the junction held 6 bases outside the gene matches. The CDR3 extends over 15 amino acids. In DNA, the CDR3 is TGTGCCAGCAGCTCAACGACAGGGCCCTCCTACGAGCAGTACTTC. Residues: CASSSTTGPSYEQYF.

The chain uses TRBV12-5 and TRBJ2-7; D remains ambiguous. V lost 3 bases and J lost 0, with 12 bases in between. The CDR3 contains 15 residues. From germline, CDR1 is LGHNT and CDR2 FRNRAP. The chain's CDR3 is CASGLWQFSSYEQYF. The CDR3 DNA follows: TGTGCTAGTGGTTTATGGCAGTTCAGCTCCTACGAGCAGTACTTC.

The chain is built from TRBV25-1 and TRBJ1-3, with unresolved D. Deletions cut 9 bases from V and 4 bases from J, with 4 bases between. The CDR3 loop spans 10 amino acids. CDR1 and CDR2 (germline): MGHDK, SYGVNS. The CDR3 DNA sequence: TGTGCCAGTAGCGGAAACACCATATATTTT. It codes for CASSGNTIYF.

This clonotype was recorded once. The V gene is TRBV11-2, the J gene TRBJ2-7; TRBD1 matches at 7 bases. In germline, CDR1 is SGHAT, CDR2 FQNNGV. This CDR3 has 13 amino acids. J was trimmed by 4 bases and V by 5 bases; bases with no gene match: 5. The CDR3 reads CASSRGLGYEQYF. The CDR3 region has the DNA TGTGCCAGCAGCAGGGGGCTTGGGTACGAGCAGTACTTC.

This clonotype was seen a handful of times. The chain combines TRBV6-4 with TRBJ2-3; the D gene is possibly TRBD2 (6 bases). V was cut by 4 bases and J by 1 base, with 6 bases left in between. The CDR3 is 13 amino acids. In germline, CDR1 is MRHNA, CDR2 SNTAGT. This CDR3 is CASSASGTDTQYF. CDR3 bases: TGTGCCAGCAGTGCTAGCGGCACAGATACGCAGTATTTT.

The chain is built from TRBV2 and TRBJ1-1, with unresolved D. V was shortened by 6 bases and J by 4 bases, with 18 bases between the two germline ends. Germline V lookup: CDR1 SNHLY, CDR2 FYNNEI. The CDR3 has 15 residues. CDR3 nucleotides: TGTGCCAGCAGCCCGATGAACTCCGTGAGCACTGAAGCTTTCTTT. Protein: CASSPMNSVSTEAFF.

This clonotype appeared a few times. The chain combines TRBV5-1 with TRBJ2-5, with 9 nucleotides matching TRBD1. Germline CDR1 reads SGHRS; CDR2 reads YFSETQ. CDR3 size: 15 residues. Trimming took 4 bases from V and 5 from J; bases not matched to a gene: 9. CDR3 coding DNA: TGCGCCAGCAGCCCACACACAGGGGGCGTGGAGACCCAGTACTTC. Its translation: CASSPHTGGVETQYF.

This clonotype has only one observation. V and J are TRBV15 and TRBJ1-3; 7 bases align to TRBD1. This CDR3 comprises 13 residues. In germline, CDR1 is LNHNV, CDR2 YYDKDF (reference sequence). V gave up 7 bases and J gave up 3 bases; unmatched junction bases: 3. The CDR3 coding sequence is TGTGCCACCAACAGGGGAGATGGAAACACCATATATTTT. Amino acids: CATNRGDGNTIYF.

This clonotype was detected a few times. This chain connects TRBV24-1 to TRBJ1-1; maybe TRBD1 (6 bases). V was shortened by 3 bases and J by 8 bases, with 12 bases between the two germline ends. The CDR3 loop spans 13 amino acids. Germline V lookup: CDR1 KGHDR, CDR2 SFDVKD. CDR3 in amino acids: CATSDVLGGEAFF. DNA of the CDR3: TGTGCCACCAGTGATGTCCTTGGGGGCGAAGCTTTCTTT.

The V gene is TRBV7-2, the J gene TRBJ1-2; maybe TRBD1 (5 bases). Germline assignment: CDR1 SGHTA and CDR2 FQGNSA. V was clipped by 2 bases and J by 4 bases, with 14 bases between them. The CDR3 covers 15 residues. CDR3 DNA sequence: TGTGCCAGCAGCTTAAGTCTTTCCAGGGTCTATGGCTACACCTTC. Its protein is CASSLSLSRVYGYTF.

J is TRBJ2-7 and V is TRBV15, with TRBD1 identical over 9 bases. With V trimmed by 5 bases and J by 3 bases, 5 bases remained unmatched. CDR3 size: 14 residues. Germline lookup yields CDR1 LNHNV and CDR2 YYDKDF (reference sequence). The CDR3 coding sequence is TGTGCCACCAGCCAACCGGGACAGGGCTACGAGCAGTACTTC. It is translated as CATSQPGQGYEQYF.

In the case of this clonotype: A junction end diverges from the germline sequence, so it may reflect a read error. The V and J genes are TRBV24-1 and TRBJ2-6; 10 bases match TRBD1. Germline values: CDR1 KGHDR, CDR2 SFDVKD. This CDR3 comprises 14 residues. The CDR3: CATSDRTGGNVLTF. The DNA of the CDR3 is TGTGCCACCAGTGACCGGACAGGGGGCAACGTCCTGACTTTC.

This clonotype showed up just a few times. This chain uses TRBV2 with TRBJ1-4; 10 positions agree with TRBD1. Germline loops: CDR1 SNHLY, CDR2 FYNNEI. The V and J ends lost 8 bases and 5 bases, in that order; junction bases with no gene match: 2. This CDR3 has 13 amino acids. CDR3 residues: CASRTGGNEKLFF. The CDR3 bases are TGTGCCAGCCGGACAGGGGGAAATGAAAAACTGTTTTTT.